This T cell receptor beta chain emerged from a study of T cell repertoires in ileal Crohn's disease. Study details: Surgery for a complication: stricturing in 61%, penetrating in about 40%. Whole-study results and caveats: Every patient over 26.8% clonality showed endoscopic recurrence.

This CDR3 is built from 15 residues. Germline loops: CDR1 SGHNT, CDR2 YENEEA. V lost 1 base, J lost 4 bases, and 14 bases lay in between. In regard to this clone: Its cognate antigen is unknown.

TCRdb's table, derived via immunoSEQ multiplex PCR, lists solely in-frame clones and lacks some. The sample lists around 11,000 clones; about three quarters were seen once. The sequencing input was ileal tissue. V and J are TRBV11-3 and TRBJ2-7, with D perhaps TRBD1 (6 bases). The TCR was taken from an adult with Crohn's disease. This CDR3 is CASSLGAQGRYEQYF. CDR3 in DNA: TGTGCCAGCAGCTTAGGGGCCCAGGGGAGATACGAGCAGTACTTC.